The sequence of this TCR beta chain was determined in a study of blood T cell repertoires in COVID-19 (dated by TCRdb to 2019 to 2021). As for the study more broadly: Samples from collaborators originated in the United States, Italy and Spain and spanned both the acute and convalescent phases of COVID-19. The repertoires were released in a freely available public database meant as a resource for research on the immune response to SARS-CoV-2. The samples were drawn from the first 160 participants of the ongoing ImmuneRACE study and from 1,200 or so subjects provided by 6 global collaborators. Nearly every sample came with metadata listing a de-identified subject ID, COVID-19 status, age in years and sex. Where HLA class I and class II types were available, the types were taken from metadata supplied by the sample provider, not from assay-based typing. The material from the prospective study consisted of cDNA or gDNA derived from T cells, B-cell-depleted T cells, or PBMCs. Subjects who had been exposed to COVID-19, were actively infected with it, or had recovered from it provided the deeply sampled blood TCRbeta repertoires that made up the dataset.

What the work shows at the level of the full study, not this receptor alone: The quantity of clinical and demographic metadata differed by source and by participant and was supplied without curation.

The collaborating institutions used their own protocols to collect whole blood in K2EDTA tubes. Collaborator samples were shipped for TCRbeta analysis as frozen whole blood, isolated PBMCs, or DNA extracted from either sample type. TCRbeta CDR3 regions were amplified from genomic DNA by means of the immunoSEQ Assay, a bias-controlled multiplex PCR. Per the authors' processing: The number of nucleated cells in each sample was estimated from the amplification of reference gene primers within the assay. Sequence reads were collapsed and filtered to measure the absolute abundance of every unique TCRbeta CDR3 rearrangement. For each sample, productive Simpson clonality was calculated as the square root of Simpson's diversity index across productive rearrangements. TCRdb holds this immuneACCESS table with in-frame rearrangements only. Some clones are missing; in checked studies, unresolved V genes explain under half, and the rest has no known cause. V and J calls and clone size are given by that table; D and trimming were obtained from the DNA. A total of approximately 67,000 clones appear in this sample, 82% of them only once. More than 6.5% of the sample is held by the ten biggest clonotypes.

This clone was picked up a small number of times. Its antigen is not yet known. Qualities for individual bases were not recorded, and no much larger clone is one base off. Including cysteine and phenylalanine, the CDR3 has 17 amino acids. The entry retains the CDR3 DNA only, 51 bases that are in frame from base 1. CDR1 MRHNA and CDR2 SNTAGT are derived from the germline V gene. Germline trimming amounts to 2 bases on V and 8 bases on J, with 12 as the count of junction bases outside the gene matches. Rearrangement joined TRBV6-4 to TRBJ2-1; a stretch of 10 junction bases matches TRBD1. This TCR was recovered from a man between 60 and 75 years old with acute or convalescent COVID-19. Sequencing was done on a sample of peripheral blood. In nucleotides, the sequence is TGTGCCAGCAGTGACACAGCAGGGACAGGGGCAGGGGATGAGCAGTTCTTC. Its protein product is CASSDTAGTGAGDEQFF.